Below, 26 T cell receptor beta chains from the same sample are listed, as sequenced in a study of T cells in Graves' hyperthyroidism and ophthalmopathy. From RNA transcripts, TCR beta CDR3 regions were amplified. TCR CDR3 underwent first-round RT-PCR with the HTBI primer set. Each CDR3 protein gets one entry after TCRdb re-called the multiplex PCR reads with MiXCR. Here the sample spans about 420,000 distinct CDR3 sequences, approximately 14% being singletons. The sequencing input was blood. The receptors derive from a woman aged 18-30 years with Graves' hyperthyroidism.

This clonotype appeared many times. V and J are TRBV6-6 and TRBJ2-7; 7 nucleotides align to TRBD1. Germline values: CDR1 MNHNY, CDR2 SVGAGI (reference sequence). Trimming cost V 1 base and J 2 bases; bases outside gene matches: 5. This CDR3 comprises 15 residues. The CDR3 sequence is CASSYLSGGPYEQYF. The CDR3 DNA follows: TGTGCCAGCAGTTACTTATCAGGGGGTCCCTACGAGCAGTACTTC.

This clonotype was detected only once. A read error may explain this, as a much larger clone is one base away. This chain uses TRBV20-1 with TRBJ2-1, with a weak D call TRBD2 (6 bases). The J call may be in error: the DNA end matches TRBJ2-7 better. Germline CDR1 and CDR2: DFQATT and SNEGSKA (reference sequence). The CDR3 sequence is 14 residues long. The CDR3 is CSPLARSSYNEQYF. Here the CDR3 DNA reads TGCAGTCCGCTAGCGCGGAGCTCCTACAATGAGCAGTACTTC.

The table lists this clonotype with many counts. The chain has TRBV7-8 and TRBJ2-3; no firm D call. Germline V gene sequence: CDR1 SGHVS, CDR2 FQNEAQ. Trimming cost V 3 bases and J 4 bases, with 17 bases left between them. This CDR3 has 16 residues. The CDR3 DNA sequence: TGTGCCAGCAGCTTGATTGTCGACCCGGCCGCAGATACGCAGTATTTT. Its translation: CASSLIVDPAADTQYF.

This chain connects TRBV4-1 to TRBJ2-1; D is unclear. Trimming took off 2 bases at V and 0 bases at J, with 8 bases between the two ends. The CDR3 runs to 15 residues. CDR1 is MGHRA and CDR2 is YSYEKL in the germline V gene. CDR3 coding DNA: TGCGCCAGCAGCCAACAACGCCGCTCCTACAATGAGCAGTTCTTC. This translates into CASSQQRRSYNEQFF.

This clonotype was detected ten times or more. J is TRBJ2-5 and V is TRBV28; D possibly corresponds to TRBD1 (6 bases). The CDR3 consists of 14 residues. Germline V gives CDR1 MDHEN, CDR2 SYDVKM. Deletions cut 4 bases from V and 4 bases from J, with 13 bases between. The CDR3 sequence: CASSSHDRRETQYF. DNA of the CDR3: TGTGCCAGCAGTTCCCACGACAGGAGAGAGACCCAGTACTTC.

Worth noting for this clonotype: A much larger clone is a single base away; this may be a read error. This chain uses TRBV5-1 with TRBJ1-2; the match to TRBD1 covers 7 bases. The CDR3 length is 11 residues. J gave up 13 bases and V 4 bases, and 7 bases lay outside the gene matches. Germline values: CDR1 SGHRS, CDR2 YFSETQ. For the CDR3, the DNA is TGCGCCAGCAGCCTAACAGGGGATACCACCTTC. As protein: CASSLTGDTTF.

This clonotype has a count of ten or more. The chain is built from TRBV12-3 or TRBV12-4 and TRBJ1-1, with a tentative D call TRBD1 (6 bases). The CDR3 loop spans 15 amino acids. V shed 4 bases and J shed 7 bases, with 19 bases lying between them. CDR3 coding DNA: TGTGCCAGCAGTTCCTCTCGGAACACAGGGATTGAAGCTTTCTTT. Encoded protein: CASSSSRNTGIEAFF.

This clonotype showed up many times. Mismatch with germline at one junction end may stem from a read error. The chain has TRBV24-1 and TRBJ2-7, with D unresolved. This CDR3 spans 11 amino acids. Germline-derived CDR1 and CDR2 are KGHDR and SFDVKD. The CDR3 protein is CAARLPYEQYF. The CDR3 DNA reads as TGTGCCGCCAGGCTTCCCTACGAGCAGTACTTC.

This clonotype was counted ten times or more. V and J are TRBV9 and TRBJ2-6, with 7 nucleotides matching TRBD1. The CDR3 loop spans 19 amino acids. The junction had 12 bases not matched to a gene; V was cut back by 1 base and J by 2 bases. Germline CDR1 and CDR2: SGDLS and YYNGEE. The CDR3 DNA sequence: TGTGCCAGCAGCGTACGCACCGGGACAGTGTCCCCTGGGGCCAACGTCCTGACTTTC. Its translation: CASSVRTGTVSPGANVLTF. The full variable domain, with the rest looked up from reference TRBV9 and TRBJ2-6, is DSGVTQTPKHLITATGQRVTLRCSPRSGDLSVYWYQQSLDQGLQFLIQYYNGEERAKGNILERFSAQQFPDLHSELNLSSLELGDSALYFCASSVRTGTVSPGANVLTFGAGSRLTVL.

This clonotype was found many times. The V and J genes are TRBV15 and TRBJ1-1, with a possible D match to TRBD1 (6 bases). The V gene lost 3 bases and the J gene lost 11 bases, with 19 bases spanning the gap. Germline V gene lookup returns CDR1 LNHNV and CDR2 YYDKDF (reference sequence). This CDR3 comprises 14 residues. The CDR3 here is CATSRTPGTSWAFF. The CDR3 nucleotides are TGTGCCACCAGCAGGACCCCCGGGACATCTTGGGCTTTCTTT.

The rearrangement uses TRBV7-8 and TRBJ2-7, with D unresolved. Trimming removed 1 base at V and 3 bases at J, with 13 bases between. This CDR3 has 15 amino acids. Germline V CDR1 and CDR2: SGHVS, FQNEAQ. CDR3 nucleotides: TGTGCCAGCAGCTTAGGAGGCACAGTTTACTACGAGCAGTACTTC. Its protein is CASSLGGTVYYEQYF.

Many counts were recorded for this clonotype. V usage is TRBV18 and J usage is TRBJ1-6, with D perhaps matching TRBD1 (5 bases). This CDR3 has 15 amino acids. Germline V CDR1 and CDR2: KGHSH, LQKENI. V was clipped by 3 bases and J by 9 bases, with 15 bases between them. The CDR3 DNA follows: TGTGCCAGCTCACCCCAATCGGGTCAGGGTTCACCCCTCCACTTT. Amino acid sequence: CASSPQSGQGSPLHF.

Here the CDR3 DNA reads TGTGCCACCAGCAGCTCTAGCGGGAGGGCCGAGGAGACCCAGTACTTC. Translating gives CATSSSSGRAEETQYF. V gene TRBV15 combines with J gene TRBJ2-5; 12 bases line up with TRBD2. Trimming at V came to 3 bases and at J to 5 bases, leaving 7 bases not matched to a gene. This CDR3 comprises 16 residues. The germline V gene encodes CDR1 LNHNV and CDR2 YYDKDF (reference sequence).

The V and J genes are TRBV7-3 and TRBJ2-7; 8 nucleotides agree with TRBD2. This CDR3 is 15 amino acids long. The V gene end was trimmed by 5 bases and the J gene end by 3 bases; junction bases not matched to a gene: 9. The germline gives CDR1 SGHTA, CDR2 FQGTGA. CDR3 loop: CASSPVVAGFYEQYF. The CDR3, as DNA: TGTGCCAGCAGCCCCGTCGTAGCGGGGTTCTACGAGCAGTACTTC.

V gene TRBV7-3 combines with J gene TRBJ1-1, with 10 bases matching TRBD1. The CDR3 spans 17 residues. Trimming took 4 bases from V and 0 from J; bases not matched to a gene: 8. In germline, CDR1 is SGHTA, CDR2 FQGTGA. CDR3 residues: CASSSLDRGSLNTEAFF. The CDR3 coding sequence is TGTGCCAGCAGCTCCCTGGACAGGGGGAGTCTGAACACTGAAGCTTTCTTT.

The sample holds many counts of this clonotype. V usage is TRBV20-1 and J usage is TRBJ2-1; 14 bases are a match to TRBD2. CDR3 size: 15 residues. J gave up 9 bases and V 1 base, and 5 bases lay outside the gene matches. Germline assignment: CDR1 DFQATT and CDR2 SNEGSKA (reference sequence). CDR3 residues: CSARGGLAGVSEQFF. CDR3 nucleotides: TGCAGTGCTAGAGGGGGACTAGCGGGAGTAAGTGAGCAGTTCTTC.

Many counts were recorded for this clonotype. The junction departs from the called germline gene at one end, perhaps through a read error. The gene calls are TRBV20-1 and TRBJ2-2; the D gene is possibly TRBD1 (6 bases). The germline gives CDR1 DFQATT, CDR2 SNEGSKA (reference sequence). This CDR3 contains 16 residues. Here the CDR3 DNA reads TGCAGTGCTCGAGACAACAGGGCCCCGAACACCGGGGAGCTGTTTTTT. It translates to CSARDNRAPNTGELFF.

This clonotype was detected ten times or more. The gene calls are TRBV6-1 and TRBJ2-4; 8 bases are shared with TRBD1. The V segment lost 6 bases and the J segment 5 bases; nucleotides outside the gene matches: 3. The CDR3 is made up of 13 amino acids. Looked up from germline, CDR1 is MNHNS and CDR2 is SASEGT. The CDR3 DNA is TGTGCCAGCAGCCAGGGACAGGAAAACATTCAGTACTTC. Protein: CASSQGQENIQYF.

At least ten counts were recorded for this clonotype. This chain connects TRBV5-1 to TRBJ1-1; D possibly corresponds to TRBD1 (5 bases). The V gene lost 0 bases and the J gene lost 0 bases, with 12 bases spanning the gap. CDR3 size: 16 residues. Germline V gives CDR1 SGHRS, CDR2 YFSETQ. In DNA, the CDR3 is TGCGCCAGCAGCTTGGGTGCGGGACGGATGAACACTGAAGCTTTCTTT. Amino acid sequence: CASSLGAGRMNTEAFF.

The V and J genes are TRBV2 and TRBJ2-3, with 8 bases aligning to TRBD1. CDR1 is SNHLY, CDR2 FYNNEI, per germline. J lost 0 bases, V lost 4 bases, and 3 bases had no gene match. This CDR3 has 15 amino acids. The CDR3 here is CASSGTGKSTDTQYF. CDR3 in DNA: TGTGCCAGCAGTGGGACAGGGAAAAGCACAGATACGCAGTATTTT.

As for this clonotype: This may arise from a read error, as a much more abundant clone is one base away. The chain recombines TRBV3-1 with TRBJ2-1; maybe TRBD1 (6 bases). Matching the DNA end better, TRBJ2-7 makes the J call doubtful. The CDR3 spans 15 residues. Germline CDR1 LGHDT, CDR2 YNNKEL (reference sequence). The CDR3 DNA reads as TGTGCCAGCAGCCAAGGGGCAGGGGTGGGCAATGAGCAGTACTTC. Its translation is CASSQGAGVGNEQYF.

In its sample, this clonotype was seen a few times. The chain recombines TRBV7-9 with TRBJ1-3; TRBD1 aligns across 9 bases. CDR3 length: 18 residues. Losses at the gene ends were 5 bases for V and 0 bases for J; bases not matched to a gene: 11. The germline V gene has CDR1 SEHNR and CDR2 FQNEAQ (reference sequence). CDR3 sequence reads: CASSASSRDRVSGNTIYF. Here the CDR3 DNA reads TGTGCCAGCAGCGCAAGTTCTCGGGACAGGGTCTCTGGAAACACCATATATTTT.

This clonotype was seen ten or more times. The rearrangement joins TRBV5-5 to TRBJ2-3; 9 bases align to TRBD2. Germline V gene sequence: CDR1 SGHKS, CDR2 YYEKEE (reference sequence). Trimming cost V 2 bases and J 0 bases; bases outside gene matches: 4. The CDR3 runs 16 residues. The CDR3 DNA reads TGTGCCAGCAGCTTATGGGGACTAGCTAGCACAGATACGCAGTATTTT. Protein sequence: CASSLWGLASTDTQYF.

This clonotype was counted ten times or more. V usage is TRBV9 and J usage is TRBJ2-5; the D call may be TRBD1 or TRBD2 (6 bases each). CDR1 is SGDLS and CDR2 is YYNGEE in the germline V gene. This CDR3 is built from 17 residues. Trimming cost V 0 bases and J 5 bases, with 20 bases left between them. As DNA, the CDR3 is TGTGCCAGCAGCGTAGGCGGAGGGGGAGACCTGGTGGAGACCCAGTACTTC. This gives the protein CASSVGGGGDLVETQYF.

The chain combines TRBV27 with TRBJ1-6; D unresolved. Germline assignment: CDR1 MNHEY and CDR2 SMNVEV (reference sequence). The CDR3 has 14 amino acids. Trimming took 2 bases from V and 11 from J, leaving 13 bases between them. CDR3 in amino acids: CASSLQRSFAPLHF. In DNA form, the CDR3 reads TGTGCCAGCAGTTTACAACGGAGTTTCGCACCCCTCCACTTT.

The table lists this clonotype with many counts. The chain uses TRBV2 and TRBJ2-7; D uncertain. The CDR3 is 13 residues long. CDR1 and CDR2 (germline): SNHLY, FYNNEI. Trimming removed 4 bases at V and 9 bases at J, with 16 bases between. The CDR3 coding sequence is TGTGCCAGCAGTGTTGCCTTACTAATCGGGCAGTACTTC. Encoded protein: CASSVALLIGQYF.